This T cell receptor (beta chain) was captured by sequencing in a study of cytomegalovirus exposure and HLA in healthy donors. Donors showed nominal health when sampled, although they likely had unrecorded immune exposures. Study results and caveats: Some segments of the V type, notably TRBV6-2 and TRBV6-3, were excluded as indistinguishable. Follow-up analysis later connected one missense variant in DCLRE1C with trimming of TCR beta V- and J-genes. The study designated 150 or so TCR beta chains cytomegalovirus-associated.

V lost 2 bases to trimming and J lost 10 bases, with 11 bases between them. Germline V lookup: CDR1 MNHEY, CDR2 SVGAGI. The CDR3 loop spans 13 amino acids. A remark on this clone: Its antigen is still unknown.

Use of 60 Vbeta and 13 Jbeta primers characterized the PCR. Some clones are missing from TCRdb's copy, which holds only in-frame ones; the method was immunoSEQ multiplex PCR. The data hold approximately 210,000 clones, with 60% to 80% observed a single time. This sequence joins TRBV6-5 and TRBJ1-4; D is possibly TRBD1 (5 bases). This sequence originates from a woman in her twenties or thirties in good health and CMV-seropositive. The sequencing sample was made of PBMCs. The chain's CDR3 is CASSYRRVGKLFF. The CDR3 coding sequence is TGTGCCAGCAGTTACCGCAGGGTTGGAAAACTGTTTTTT.